The 31 T cell receptor beta chains listed next were all sequenced from one sample in a study of technical replicates of blood from a handful of donors. Clones were read by immunoSEQ multiplex PCR, and TCRdb kept only the in-frame ones, dropping some. The sample lists 65,000 to 80,000 clones; about 90% were seen once. Sequenced sample: T cells isolated from PBMCs. These receptors were collected from a human donor in good health.

CDR3 amino acids: CASSFHDRALPYYGYTF. DNA for the CDR3: TGTGCCAGCAGTTTCCACGACAGGGCCCTCCCCTACTATGGCTACACCTTC. The rearrangement links TRBV28 to TRBJ1-2; TRBD1 aligns across 7 bases. This CDR3 is built from 17 residues. Germline V gene sequence: CDR1 MDHEN, CDR2 SYDVKM. Trimming took 3 bases from V and 3 from J; bases not matched to a gene: 13.

The chain combines TRBV6-5 with TRBJ2-3; D perhaps matches TRBD1 (6 bases). Trimming left V 0 bases short and J 2 bases short, with 9 bases between. CDR3 length equals 15 residues. Germline CDR1 MNHEY, CDR2 SVGAGI. The CDR3 is CASSYSGAPTDTQYF. CDR3 nucleotides: TGTGCCAGCAGTTACTCGGGGGCGCCCACAGATACGCAGTATTTT.

The CDR3 here is CASSDAVETQYF. Written as DNA, the CDR3 is TGTGCCAGCAGTGATGCGGTAGAGACCCAGTACTTC. This chain uses TRBV25-1 with TRBJ2-5; D not resolved. V gave up 3 bases and J gave up 4 bases, with 6 bases separating them. From germline, CDR1 is MGHDK and CDR2 SYGVNS. The CDR3 totals 12 residues.

This chain joins TRBV7-9 and TRBJ2-7; 12 bases line up with TRBD1. CDR3 length: 17 amino acids. V lost 5 bases and J lost 4; bases outside the gene matches: 12. Per the germline V gene, CDR1 is SEHNR and CDR2 is FQNEAQ (reference sequence). CDR3 residues: CASSQGPGQGAPYEQYF. CDR3 sequence (DNA): TGTGCCAGCAGCCAGGGGCCGGGACAGGGGGCCCCTTACGAGCAGTACTTC.

The J gene is TRBJ1-1, the V gene TRBV6-6; D call uncertain. CDR3 length: 14 amino acids. V was trimmed by 4 bases and J by 1 base, leaving 10 bases between them. Germline V CDR1 and CDR2: MNHNY, SVGAGI (reference sequence). CDR3 loop: CASSFRAGNTEAFF. In DNA form, the CDR3 reads TGTGCCAGCAGTTTTCGTGCGGGGAACACTGAAGCTTTCTTT.

The rearrangement links TRBV2 to TRBJ2-6; D is perhaps TRBD1 (6 bases). V was pared by 8 bases and J by 0 bases, with 26 bases between. The CDR3 is 20 residues long. The germline CDR1 and CDR2 sequences are SNHLY and FYNNEI. CDR3 region: CASGFYDRTYPDSGANVLTF. The CDR3 DNA reads TGTGCCAGCGGGTTCTACGACAGGACATACCCCGACTCTGGGGCCAACGTCCTGACTTTC.

The genes are TRBV5-4 and TRBJ1-2; TRBD1 matches 9 bases. V was clipped by 5 bases and J by 4 bases; unmatched bases: 12. Germline V gives CDR1 SGHNT, CDR2 YYREEE (reference sequence). The CDR3 has 16 amino acids. CDR3 coding DNA: TGTGCCAGCAGTTACGACGGGACAGGGAAATTCTATGGCTACACCTTC. Translated: CASSYDGTGKFYGYTF. Full variable domain (rest looked up from reference TRBV5-4 and TRBJ1-2): ETGVTQSPTHLIKTRGQQVTLRCSSQSGHNTVSWYQQALGQGPQFIFQYYREEENGRGNFPPRFSGLQFPNYSSELNVNALELDDSALYLCASSYDGTGKFYGYTFGSGTRLTVV.

This chain uses TRBV29-1 with TRBJ1-4; no firm D call. This CDR3 comprises 12 residues. The germline CDR1 and CDR2 sequences are SQVTM and ANQGSEA. The V and J ends lost 5 bases and 0 bases respectively, with 4 bases between them. CDR3 sequence reads: CSVLTTNEKLFF. CDR3 nucleotides: TGCAGCGTTCTTACAACTAATGAAAAACTGTTTTTT.

DNA for the CDR3: TGTGCCAGCAGTATCAGGGGTGATGAGCAGTTCTTC. As protein: CASSIRGDEQFF. The rearrangement joins TRBV27 to TRBJ2-1, with D perhaps TRBD1 (6 bases). The germline V and J ends were trimmed by 5 bases and 8 bases, with 10 bases remaining between them. The CDR3 contains 12 residues. CDR1 is MNHEY and CDR2 is SMNVEV in the germline V gene (reference sequence).

The genes are TRBV27 and TRBJ1-1; no firm D call. This CDR3 contains 13 residues. V was shortened by 0 bases and J by 3 bases, with 5 bases between the two germline ends. Germline loops: CDR1 MNHEY, CDR2 SMNVEV (reference sequence). The CDR3 here is CASSLSPYTEAFF. CDR3 DNA sequence: TGTGCCAGCAGTTTATCCCCTTACACTGAAGCTTTCTTT.

The J gene is TRBJ1-5, the V gene TRBV30, with no clear D. Per the germline V gene, CDR1 is GTSNPN and CDR2 is SVGIG (reference sequence). V shed 1 base and J shed 5 bases, with 12 bases lying between them. The CDR3 consists of 14 residues. DNA of the CDR3: TGTGCCTGGAGTGGAAACAGTTATTATCAGCCCCAGCATTTT. It yields the protein CAWSGNSYYQPQHF.

The rearrangement joins TRBV7-9 to TRBJ1-1; a possible D gene is TRBD1 (5 bases). The CDR3 extends over 12 amino acids. Trimming stripped 3 bases from V and 11 bases from J, with 13 bases between. The V gene's germline CDR1 is SEHNR and CDR2 FQNEAQ (reference sequence). This CDR3 reads CASSFQGGSAFF. The CDR3 DNA follows: TGTGCCAGCAGCTTCCAGGGAGGTTCTGCTTTCTTT.

The CDR3 DNA is TGCAGCGTCGTCCTGACAGGCATGAACACTGAAGCTTTCTTT. This encodes CSVVLTGMNTEAFF. J is TRBJ1-1 and V is TRBV29-1, with D perhaps TRBD1 (6 bases). CDR1 is SQVTM and CDR2 is ANQGSEA in the germline V gene. The CDR3 is made up of 14 amino acids. The germline V and J ends were trimmed by 6 bases and 0 bases, with 14 bases remaining between them.

This sequence joins TRBV6-1 and TRBJ2-1, with a tentative D call TRBD2 (6 bases). V was trimmed by 0 bases and J by 3 bases, leaving 27 bases between them. This CDR3 has 21 amino acids. Germline-derived CDR1 and CDR2 are MNHNS and SASEGT. CDR3 nucleotides: TGTGCCAGCAGTGAAGCGTCCCCTAGCGTACCTCCTATTCGCTACTACAATGAGCAGTTCTTC. This gives the protein CASSEASPSVPPIRYYNEQFF.

J is TRBJ2-7 and V is TRBV7-2; 7 bases agree with TRBD2. The V and J ends lost 1 base and 5 bases, in that order; junction bases with no gene match: 2. CDR3 length equals 13 residues. Germline V gene lookup returns CDR1 SGHTA and CDR2 FQGNSA. The CDR3 DNA follows: TGTGCCAGCAGCTTAGGACTAGCAAACGAGCAGTACTTC. It translates to CASSLGLANEQYF.

This clone was detected once. The V and J genes are TRBV19 and TRBJ1-1; D is unresolved. The ends were cut back, 1 base at V and 0 bases at J, with 6 bases in the middle. Germline values: CDR1 LNHDA, CDR2 SQIVND (reference sequence). CDR3 size: 14 residues. CDR3 sequence (DNA): TGTGCCAGTAGTATAGGTTTCGTGAACACTGAAGCTTTCTTT. Residues: CASSIGFVNTEAFF.

The chain employs TRBV6-5 and TRBJ2-7; 10 bases are shared with TRBD2. The ends lost 0 bases at V and 5 bases at J; junction bases unmatched: 7. This CDR3 comprises 16 residues. The germline V gene has CDR1 MNHEY and CDR2 SVGAGI. CDR3 protein: CASSYSLAGVSHEQYF. The CDR3 bases are TGTGCCAGCAGTTACTCGCTAGCGGGAGTATCTCACGAGCAGTACTTC.

V is TRBV7-9 and J is TRBJ2-7; 7 positions agree with TRBD1. The V segment lost 7 bases and the J segment 0 bases; nucleotides outside the gene matches: 3. Germline-derived CDR1 and CDR2 are SEHNR and FQNEAQ (reference sequence). The length of the CDR3 is 13 residues. The CDR3 spells CASKGQTSYEQYF. CDR3 in DNA: TGTGCCAGCAAGGGACAGACCTCCTACGAGCAGTACTTC.

This chain links TRBV9 with TRBJ1-1; possible D gene TRBD1, 5 bases. Looked up from germline, CDR1 is SGDLS and CDR2 is YYNGEE. Trimming took 3 bases from V and 2 from J, leaving 11 bases between them. This CDR3 is built from 14 residues. CDR3 sequence reads: CASSGGGRNTEAFF. CDR3 sequence (DNA): TGTGCCAGCAGCGGCGGGGGGAGAAACACTGAAGCTTTCTTT.

The rearrangement links TRBV11-1 to TRBJ1-1; the match to TRBD1 covers 7 bases. Losses at the gene ends were 4 bases for V and 4 bases for J; bases not matched to a gene: 6. In germline, CDR1 is SGHAT, CDR2 FQDESV (reference sequence). There are 14 residues in the CDR3. CDR3 DNA sequence: TGTGCCAGCAGCTCCACAGGGGAGGCCACTGAAGCTTTCTTT. It codes for CASSSTGEATEAFF. Full variable domain (rest looked up from reference TRBV11-1 and TRBJ1-1): EAEVAQSPRYKITEKSQAVAFWCDPISGHATLYWYRQILGQGPELLVQFQDESVVDDSQLPKDRFSAERLKGVDSTLKIQPAELGDSAMYLCASSSTGEATEAFFGQGTRLTVV.

This sequence joins TRBV27 and TRBJ2-1; D unclear. The CDR3 runs 16 residues. V gave up 5 bases and J gave up 0 bases, with 14 bases separating them. Germline assignment: CDR1 MNHEY and CDR2 SMNVEV (reference sequence). CDR3 coding DNA: TGTGCCAGCAGTCCGGATTTGCGGAGCTCCTACAATGAGCAGTTCTTC. It yields the protein CASSPDLRSSYNEQFF.

This clone was seen only a few times. The rearrangement joins TRBV6-5 to TRBJ1-3, with a tentative D call TRBD1 (6 bases). The V and J ends lost 6 bases and 4 bases respectively, with 13 bases between them. Germline CDR1 reads MNHEY; CDR2 reads SVGAGI. The CDR3 loop spans 14 amino acids. The CDR3 here is CASRMDREGNTIYF. The CDR3 DNA sequence: TGTGCCAGCAGGATGGACAGAGAAGGAAACACCATATATTTT.

CDR3 protein: CASTRRSSYEQYF. The CDR3 region has the DNA TGTGCCAGCACCCGGAGGAGCTCCTACGAGCAGTACTTC. The rearrangement links TRBV6-1 to TRBJ2-7; weak D call: TRBD2 (5 bases). Germline-derived CDR1 and CDR2 are MNHNS and SASEGT. The V end was cut by 7 bases, the J end by 0 bases, with 10 bases between. The CDR3 runs to 13 residues.

The CDR3 nucleotides are TGTGCCAGCAGTCCCTCCCTAGCGGGAGTCTACGAGCAGTACTTC. Translating gives CASSPSLAGVYEQYF. The chain carries TRBV28 and TRBJ2-7, with 10 bases fitting TRBD2. The V gene's germline CDR1 is MDHEN and CDR2 SYDVKM. There are 15 residues in the CDR3. V dropped 5 bases and J dropped 3; count of bases not matched to a gene: 7.

This clone was counted only a few times. The rearrangement links TRBV6-5 to TRBJ1-5, with D uncertain. Germline values: CDR1 MNHEY, CDR2 SVGAGI. V shed 5 bases and J shed 3 bases, with 8 bases lying between them. This CDR3 spans 13 amino acids. The chain's CDR3 is CASSGGINQPQHF. In DNA, the CDR3 is TGTGCCAGCAGTGGAGGGATCAATCAGCCCCAGCATTTT.

This clone appeared once. This chain links TRBV2 with TRBJ1-1, with 9 nucleotides matching TRBD1. CDR3 size: 14 residues. The V and J ends lost 7 bases and 6 bases, in that order; junction bases with no gene match: 9. The germline V gene encodes CDR1 SNHLY and CDR2 FYNNEI. For the CDR3, the DNA is TGTGCCAGCAACAACAGGGGGCTCGAACCTGAAGCTTTCTTT. This encodes CASNNRGLEPEAFF. Full variable domain (missing parts from reference TRBV2 and TRBJ1-1): EPEVTQTPSHQVTQMGQEVILRCVPISNHLYFYWYRQILGQKVEFLVSFYNNEISEKSEIFDDQFSVERPDGSNFTLKIRSTKLEDSAMYFCASNNRGLEPEAFFGQGTRLTVV.

The CDR3 DNA sequence: TGTGCCAGCAGTTTACTGTTGGTAGTAGCGGGAGGAAGTACGAATGAGCAGTTCTTC. It translates to CASSLLLVVAGGSTNEQFF. The V and J genes are TRBV27 and TRBJ2-1; 10 bases align to TRBD2. From germline, CDR1 is MNHEY and CDR2 SMNVEV (reference sequence). The junction had 17 bases not matched to a gene; V was cut back by 2 bases and J by 7 bases. This CDR3 is 19 amino acids long.

The CDR3 nucleotides read TGCGCCAGCGGCCCGACTACCCTCCAAGAGACCCAGTACTTC. Translated, it gives CASGPTTLQETQYF. The rearrangement joins TRBV5-1 to TRBJ2-5; D possibly corresponds to TRBD2 (5 bases). The germline gives CDR1 SGHRS, CDR2 YFSETQ. The CDR3 covers 14 residues. V dropped 7 bases and J dropped 1 base, with 14 bases sitting between them.

This chain uses TRBV19 with TRBJ2-2, with 10 positions matching TRBD1. Per germline, CDR1 LNHDA and CDR2 SQIVND (reference sequence). Unmatched junction bases numbered 3, after V lost 8 bases and J lost 6 bases. This CDR3 region has 13 residues. CDR3 coding DNA: TGTGCCAGTCGGGACAGGGGAGCCGGGGAGCTGTTTTTT. Protein sequence: CASRDRGAGELFF.

The rearrangement links TRBV10-1 to TRBJ2-5, with D possibly TRBD2 on 5 matching bases. V was trimmed by 6 bases and J by 5 bases, leaving 13 bases between them. The CDR3 contains 13 residues. Per germline, CDR1 WNHNN and CDR2 SYGVQD (reference sequence). DNA for the CDR3: TGCGCCAGCAGCCCGAGCGGATGGGAGACCCAGTACTTC. Protein: CASSPSGWETQYF.

V and J are TRBV30 and TRBJ1-5; no definite D call. The germline V and J ends were trimmed by 2 bases and 4 bases, with 9 bases remaining between them. There are 13 residues in the CDR3. Germline values: CDR1 GTSNPN, CDR2 SVGIG (reference sequence). The CDR3 spells CAWSNRVNQPQHF. The CDR3 DNA sequence: TGTGCCTGGAGTAATCGGGTTAATCAGCCCCAGCATTTT.